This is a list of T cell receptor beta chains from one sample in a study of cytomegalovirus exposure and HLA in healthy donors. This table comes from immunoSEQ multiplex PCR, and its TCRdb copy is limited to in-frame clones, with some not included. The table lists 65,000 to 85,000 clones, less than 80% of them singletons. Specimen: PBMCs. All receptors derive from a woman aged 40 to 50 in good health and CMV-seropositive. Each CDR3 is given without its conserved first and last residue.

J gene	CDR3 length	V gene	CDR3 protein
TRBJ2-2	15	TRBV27	ASSLSGQFANTGELF
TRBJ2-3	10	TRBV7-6	ASSSGTDTQY
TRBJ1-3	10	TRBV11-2	ASSLQGDTIY
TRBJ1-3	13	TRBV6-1	ATPTGATSGNTIY
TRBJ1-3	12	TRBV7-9	ASSLLYSGNTIY
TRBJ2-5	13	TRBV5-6	ASSVLAGGTETQY
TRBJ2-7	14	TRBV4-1	ASSQEPGGFSYEQY
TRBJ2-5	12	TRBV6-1	ASSEGRGGLGEY
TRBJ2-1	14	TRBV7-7	ASSFGGGGAAEEQF
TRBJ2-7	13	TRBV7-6	ASSLGGGATYEQY
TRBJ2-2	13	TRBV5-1	ASNPRDSSDGELF
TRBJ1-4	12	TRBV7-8	ASSQGQGEEKLF
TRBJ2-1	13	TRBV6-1	ASSEGHGSYNEQF
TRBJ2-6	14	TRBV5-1	ASSWTGGSGANVLT
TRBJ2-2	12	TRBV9	ASSASLNTGELF
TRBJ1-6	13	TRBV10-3	AIKGQGASVTPLH
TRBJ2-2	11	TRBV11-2	ASSLAGTGELF
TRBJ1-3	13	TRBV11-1	ASSLSVSSGNTIY
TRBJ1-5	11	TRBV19	ASSIGRGQPQH
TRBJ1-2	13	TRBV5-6	ASSVRGRVDYGYT
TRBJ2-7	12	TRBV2	ASSRQGSPYEQY
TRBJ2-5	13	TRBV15	ATSRDNSEAETQY
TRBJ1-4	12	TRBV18	ASSPPGAGEKLF
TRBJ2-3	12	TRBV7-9	ASSPGSFTDTQY